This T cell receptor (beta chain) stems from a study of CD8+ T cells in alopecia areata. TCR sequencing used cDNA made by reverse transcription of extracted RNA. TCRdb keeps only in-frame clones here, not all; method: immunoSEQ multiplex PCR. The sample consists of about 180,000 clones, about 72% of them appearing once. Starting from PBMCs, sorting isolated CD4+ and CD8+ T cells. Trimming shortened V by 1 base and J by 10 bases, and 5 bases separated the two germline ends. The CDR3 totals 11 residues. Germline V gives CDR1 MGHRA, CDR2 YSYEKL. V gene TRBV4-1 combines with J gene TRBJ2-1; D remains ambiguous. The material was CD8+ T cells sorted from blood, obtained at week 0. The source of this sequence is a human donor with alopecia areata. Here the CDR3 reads CASSQVAEQFF. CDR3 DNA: TGCGCCAGCAGCCAAGTGGCAGAGCAGTTCTTC.